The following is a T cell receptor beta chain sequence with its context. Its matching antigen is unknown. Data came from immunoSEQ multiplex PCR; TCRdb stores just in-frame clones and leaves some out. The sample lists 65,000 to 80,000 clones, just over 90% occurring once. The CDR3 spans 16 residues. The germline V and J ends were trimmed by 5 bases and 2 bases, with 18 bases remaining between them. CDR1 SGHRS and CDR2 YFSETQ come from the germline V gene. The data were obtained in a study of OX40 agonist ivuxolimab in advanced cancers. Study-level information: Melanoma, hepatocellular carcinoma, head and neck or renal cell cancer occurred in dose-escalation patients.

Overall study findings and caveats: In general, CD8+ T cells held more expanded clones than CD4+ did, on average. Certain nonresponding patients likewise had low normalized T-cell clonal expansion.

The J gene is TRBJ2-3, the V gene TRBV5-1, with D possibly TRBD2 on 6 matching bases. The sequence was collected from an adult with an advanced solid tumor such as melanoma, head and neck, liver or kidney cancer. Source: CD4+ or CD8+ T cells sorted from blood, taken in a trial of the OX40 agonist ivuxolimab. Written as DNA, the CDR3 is TGCGCCAGCAGTACTCCGGCGCTAGCGAACACAGATACGCAGTATTTT. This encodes CASSTPALANTDTQYF.